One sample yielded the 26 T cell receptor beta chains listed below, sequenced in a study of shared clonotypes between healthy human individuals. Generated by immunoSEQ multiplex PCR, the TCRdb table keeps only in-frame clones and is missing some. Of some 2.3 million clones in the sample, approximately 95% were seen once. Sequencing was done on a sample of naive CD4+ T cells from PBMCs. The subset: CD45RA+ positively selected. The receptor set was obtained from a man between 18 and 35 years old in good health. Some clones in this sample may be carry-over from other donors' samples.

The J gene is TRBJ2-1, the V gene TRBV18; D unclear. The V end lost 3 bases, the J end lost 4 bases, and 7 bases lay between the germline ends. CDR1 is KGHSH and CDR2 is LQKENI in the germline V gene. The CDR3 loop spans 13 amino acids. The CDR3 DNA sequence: TGTGCCAGCTCACCCCGCGCGTACAATGAGCAGTTCTTC. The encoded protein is CASSPRAYNEQFF. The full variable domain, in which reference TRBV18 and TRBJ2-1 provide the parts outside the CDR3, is NAGVMQNPRHLVRRRGQEARLRCSPMKGHSHVYWYRQLPEEGLKFMVYLQKENIIDESGMPKERFSAEFPKEGPSILRIQQVVRGDSAAYFCASSPRAYNEQFFGPGTRLTVL.

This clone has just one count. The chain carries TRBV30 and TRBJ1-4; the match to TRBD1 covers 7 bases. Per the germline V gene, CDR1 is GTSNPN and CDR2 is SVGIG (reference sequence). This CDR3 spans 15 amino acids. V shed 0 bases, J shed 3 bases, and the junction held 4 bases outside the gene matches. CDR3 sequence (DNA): TGTGCCTGGAGTGTACCTGGGACAGCTAATGAAAAACTGTTTTTT. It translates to CAWSVPGTANEKLFF.

The CDR3 coding sequence is TGTGCCAGCAGCTCTCGATTGGCGGGATCCCCCTACAATGAGCAGTTCTTC. It codes for CASSSRLAGSPYNEQFF. The chain uses TRBV7-2 and TRBJ2-1, with D maybe TRBD2 (6 bases). V lost 4 bases and J 2 bases, leaving 18 bases between the germline ends. CDR1 and CDR2 (germline): SGHTA, FQGNSA. CDR3 length: 17 residues.

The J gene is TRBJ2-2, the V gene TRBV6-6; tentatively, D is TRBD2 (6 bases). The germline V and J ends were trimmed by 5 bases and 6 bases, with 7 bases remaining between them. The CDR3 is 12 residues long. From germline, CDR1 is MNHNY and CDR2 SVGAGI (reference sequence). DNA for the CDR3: TGTGCCAGCAGTACGGGGGCCGGGGAGCTGTTTTTT. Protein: CASSTGAGELFF.

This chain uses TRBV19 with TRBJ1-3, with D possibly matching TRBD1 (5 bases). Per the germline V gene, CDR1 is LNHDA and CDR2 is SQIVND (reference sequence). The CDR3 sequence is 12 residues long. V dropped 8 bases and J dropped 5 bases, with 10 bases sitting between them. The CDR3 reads CASGRGRNTIYF. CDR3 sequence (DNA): TGTGCCAGTGGGAGGGGAAGAAACACCATATATTTT.

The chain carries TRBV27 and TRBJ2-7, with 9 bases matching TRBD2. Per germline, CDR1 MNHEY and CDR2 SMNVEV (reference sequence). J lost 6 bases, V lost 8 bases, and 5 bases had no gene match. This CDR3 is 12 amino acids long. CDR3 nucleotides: TGTGCCAGCCCGCTAGCGGGAAGCGAGCAGTACTTC. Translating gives CASPLAGSEQYF.

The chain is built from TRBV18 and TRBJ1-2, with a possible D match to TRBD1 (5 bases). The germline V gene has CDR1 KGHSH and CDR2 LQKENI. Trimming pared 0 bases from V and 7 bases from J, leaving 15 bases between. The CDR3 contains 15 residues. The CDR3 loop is CASSPPPGAPGGYTF. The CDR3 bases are TGTGCCAGCTCACCACCGCCCGGGGCGCCGGGTGGCTACACCTTC.

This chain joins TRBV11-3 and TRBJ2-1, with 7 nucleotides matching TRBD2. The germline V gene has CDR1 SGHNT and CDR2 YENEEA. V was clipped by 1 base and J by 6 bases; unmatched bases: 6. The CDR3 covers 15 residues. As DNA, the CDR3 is TGTGCCAGCAGCTTAGTTGCGGGAGCTGGCAATGAGCAGTTCTTC. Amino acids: CASSLVAGAGNEQFF.

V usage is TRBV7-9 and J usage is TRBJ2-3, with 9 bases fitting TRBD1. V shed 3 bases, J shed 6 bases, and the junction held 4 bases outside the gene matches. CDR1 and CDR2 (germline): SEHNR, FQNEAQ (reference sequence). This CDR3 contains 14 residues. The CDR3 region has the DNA TGTGCCAGCAGCTTTGGGACAGGGCAGGATACGCAGTATTTT. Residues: CASSFGTGQDTQYF.

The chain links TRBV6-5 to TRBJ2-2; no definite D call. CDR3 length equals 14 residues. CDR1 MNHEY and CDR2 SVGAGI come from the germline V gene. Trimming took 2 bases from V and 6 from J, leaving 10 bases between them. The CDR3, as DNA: TGTGCCAGCAGTTACGGCACTATTCCCGGGGAGCTGTTTTTT. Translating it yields CASSYGTIPGELFF.

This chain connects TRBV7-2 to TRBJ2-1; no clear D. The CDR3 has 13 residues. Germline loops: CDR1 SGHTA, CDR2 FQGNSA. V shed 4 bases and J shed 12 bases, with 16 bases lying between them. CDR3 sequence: CASSSRTPLGQFF. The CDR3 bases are TGTGCCAGCAGCTCCCGGACCCCACTGGGGCAGTTCTTC.

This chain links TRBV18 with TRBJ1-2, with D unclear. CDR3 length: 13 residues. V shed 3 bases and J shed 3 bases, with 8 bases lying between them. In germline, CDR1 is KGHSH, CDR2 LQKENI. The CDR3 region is CASSPNRDYGYTF. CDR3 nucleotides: TGTGCCAGCTCACCGAACCGAGACTATGGCTACACCTTC.

CDR3 in DNA: TGTGCCAGTAGTATCCCGAGGCAGGGCAAACGGGGTCTCCAGCATTTT. It specifies CASSIPRQGKRGLQHF. This chain joins TRBV19 and TRBJ1-5; D possibly corresponds to TRBD1 (5 bases). The CDR3 spans 16 residues. Germline V gives CDR1 LNHDA, CDR2 SQIVND (reference sequence). Trimming stripped 3 bases from V and 12 bases from J, with 24 bases between.

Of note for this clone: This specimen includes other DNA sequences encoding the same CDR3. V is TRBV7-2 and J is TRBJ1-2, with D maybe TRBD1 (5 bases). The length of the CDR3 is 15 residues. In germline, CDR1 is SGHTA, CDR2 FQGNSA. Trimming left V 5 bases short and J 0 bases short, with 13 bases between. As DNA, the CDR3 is TGTGCCAGCAGCCCGCGGCAGGGAGCTAACTATGGCTACACCTTC. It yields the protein CASSPRQGANYGYTF.

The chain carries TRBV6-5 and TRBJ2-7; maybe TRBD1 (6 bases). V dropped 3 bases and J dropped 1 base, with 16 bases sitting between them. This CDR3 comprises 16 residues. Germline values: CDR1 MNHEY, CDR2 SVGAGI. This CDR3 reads CASSYAGGLGSYEQYF. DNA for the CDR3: TGTGCCAGCAGTTATGCTGGGGGCCTTGGTTCCTACGAGCAGTACTTC.

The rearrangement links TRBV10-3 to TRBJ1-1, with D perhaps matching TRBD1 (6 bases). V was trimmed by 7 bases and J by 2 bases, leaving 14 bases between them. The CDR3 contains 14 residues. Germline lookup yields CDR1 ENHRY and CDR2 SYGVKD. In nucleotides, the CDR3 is TGTGCCATCACCTTGGGACAACAAAACACTGAAGCTTTCTTT. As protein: CAITLGQQNTEAFF.

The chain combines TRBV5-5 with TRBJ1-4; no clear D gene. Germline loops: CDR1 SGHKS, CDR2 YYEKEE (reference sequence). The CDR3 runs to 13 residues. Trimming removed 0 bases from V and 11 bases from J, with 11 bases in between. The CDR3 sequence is CASSLGGQVKLFF. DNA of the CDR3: TGTGCCAGCAGCTTGGGTGGGCAGGTTAAACTGTTTTTT.

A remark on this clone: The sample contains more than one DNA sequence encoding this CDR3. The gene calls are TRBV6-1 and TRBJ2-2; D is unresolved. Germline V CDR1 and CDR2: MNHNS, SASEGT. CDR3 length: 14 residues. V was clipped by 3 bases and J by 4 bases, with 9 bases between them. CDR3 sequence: CASSEAPGTGELFF. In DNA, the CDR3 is TGTGCCAGCAGTGAGGCCCCAGGCACCGGGGAGCTGTTTTTT.

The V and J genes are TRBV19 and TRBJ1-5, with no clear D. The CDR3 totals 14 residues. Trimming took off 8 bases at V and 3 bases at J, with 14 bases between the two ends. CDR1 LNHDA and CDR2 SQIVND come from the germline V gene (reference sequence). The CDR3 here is CASGVMASNQPQHF. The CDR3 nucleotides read TGTGCCAGTGGGGTAATGGCTTCCAATCAGCCCCAGCATTTT.

CDR3 amino acids: CASSLGGFRGGRDTQYF. The CDR3 DNA reads TGTGCCAGCAGTTTGGGGGGCTTCAGGGGAGGGAGAGATACGCAGTATTTT. The rearrangement uses TRBV28 and TRBJ2-3; possible D gene TRBD2, 7 bases. From germline, CDR1 is MDHEN and CDR2 SYDVKM. This CDR3 has 17 amino acids. The V end lost 3 bases, the J end lost 5 bases, and 21 bases lay between the germline ends.

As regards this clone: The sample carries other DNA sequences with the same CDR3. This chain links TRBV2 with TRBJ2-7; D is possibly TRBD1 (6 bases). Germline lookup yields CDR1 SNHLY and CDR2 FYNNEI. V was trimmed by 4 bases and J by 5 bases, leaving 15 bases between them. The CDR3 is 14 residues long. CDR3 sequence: CASSVGQGLDEQYF. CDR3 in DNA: TGTGCCAGCAGTGTTGGGCAGGGGCTGGACGAGCAGTACTTC.

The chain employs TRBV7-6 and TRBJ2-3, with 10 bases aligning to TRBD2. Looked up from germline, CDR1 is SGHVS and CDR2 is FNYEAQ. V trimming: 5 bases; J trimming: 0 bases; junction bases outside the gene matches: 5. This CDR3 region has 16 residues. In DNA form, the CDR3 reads TGTGCCAGCAGCGTACTAGCGGGGCTTAGCACAGATACGCAGTATTTT. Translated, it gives CASSVLAGLSTDTQYF.

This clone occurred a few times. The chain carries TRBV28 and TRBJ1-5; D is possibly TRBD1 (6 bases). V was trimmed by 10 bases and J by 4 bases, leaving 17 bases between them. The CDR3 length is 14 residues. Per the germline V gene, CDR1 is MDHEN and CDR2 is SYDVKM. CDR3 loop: CAIRGGPRNQPQHF. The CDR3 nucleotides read TGTGCCATCAGGGGAGGACCGAGAAATCAGCCCCAGCATTTT.

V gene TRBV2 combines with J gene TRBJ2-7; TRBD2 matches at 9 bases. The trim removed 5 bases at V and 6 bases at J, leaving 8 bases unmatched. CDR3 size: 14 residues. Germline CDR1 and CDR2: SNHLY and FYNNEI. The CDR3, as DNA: TGTGCCAGCAGTCCCTCTGGGCGGGAGGGCGAGCAGTACTTC. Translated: CASSPSGREGEQYF.

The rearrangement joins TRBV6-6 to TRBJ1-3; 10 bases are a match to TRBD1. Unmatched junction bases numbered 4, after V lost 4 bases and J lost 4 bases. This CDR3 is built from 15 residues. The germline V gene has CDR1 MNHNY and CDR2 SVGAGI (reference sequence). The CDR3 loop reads CASSSDRGQGNTIYF. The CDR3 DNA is TGTGCCAGCAGTTCCGACAGGGGGCAGGGAAACACCATATATTTT.

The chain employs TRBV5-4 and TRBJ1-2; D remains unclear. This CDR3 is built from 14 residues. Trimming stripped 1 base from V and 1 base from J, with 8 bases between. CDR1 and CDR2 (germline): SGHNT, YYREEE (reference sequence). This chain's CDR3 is CASSLPGVNYGYTF. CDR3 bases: TGTGCCAGCAGCTTGCCCGGGGTTAACTATGGCTACACCTTC.